Shown below are 18 T cell receptor beta chains from a single sample sequenced in a study of breast tumors, draining lymph nodes, adjacent tissues. TCRdb analysed the multiplex PCR reads with MiXCR anew, one entry per CDR3 protein. The sample lists 200,000 or so distinct CDR3 sequences; approximately 30% were seen once. Axillary draining lymph nodes of breast cancer patients supplied the node samples. The sequenced sample consisted of axillary lymph node tissue. These receptors originate from a female donor with breast cancer. Some clones in this sample may be carry-over from other donors' samples.

The chain links TRBV3-1 to TRBJ1-1; the match to TRBD1 covers 9 bases. The V gene's germline CDR1 is LGHDT and CDR2 YNNKEL (reference sequence). Trimming at V came to 4 bases and at J to 3 bases, leaving 3 bases not matched to a gene. CDR3 length equals 14 residues. CDR3: CASSPRTGDTEAFF. The DNA of the CDR3 is TGTGCCAGCAGCCCCCGGACAGGGGACACTGAAGCTTTCTTT.

The chain recombines TRBV7-9 with TRBJ1-2; 7 nucleotides align to TRBD1. V was pared by 4 bases and J by 12 bases, with 8 bases of the junction left unmatched. There are 12 residues in the CDR3. Germline assignment: CDR1 SEHNR and CDR2 FQNEAQ (reference sequence). CDR3 protein: CASSSPQGVHTF. The CDR3 region has the DNA TGTGCCAGCAGCTCTCCCCAGGGGGTCCACACCTTC. Full variable domain (outside the CDR3, taken from reference TRBV7-9 and TRBJ1-2): DTGVSQNPRHKITKRGQNVTFRCDPISEHNRLYWYRQTLGQGPEFLTYFQNEAQLEKSRLLSDRFSAERPKGSFSTLEIQRTEQGDSAMYLCASSSPQGVHTFGSGTRLTVV.

This clonotype occurred many times. V and J are TRBV5-1 and TRBJ1-3; D is perhaps TRBD1 (5 bases). Germline CDR1 and CDR2: SGHRS and YFSETQ. Deletions cut 4 bases from V and 1 base from J, with 9 bases between. This CDR3 region has 14 residues. The CDR3 region has the DNA TGCGCCAGCAGCGCAGGGTTATCTGGAAACACCATATATTTT. It is translated as CASSAGLSGNTIYF.

This clonotype was seen a handful of times. The V call is TRBV6-2 or TRBV6-3, the J call TRBJ1-3; TRBD1 aligns across 8 bases. The ends lost 7 bases at V and 4 bases at J; junction bases unmatched: 12. Looked up from germline, CDR1 is MNHEY and CDR2 is SVGEGT. The length of the CDR3 is 16 residues. The CDR3 loop reads CASTRTGRWSGNTIYF. The DNA of the CDR3 is TGTGCCAGCACTCGGACAGGGAGATGGTCCGGAAACACCATATATTTT.

V and J are TRBV6-2 or TRBV6-3 and TRBJ2-5; possible D gene TRBD2, 7 bases. Trimming left V 7 bases short and J 2 bases short, with 17 bases between. Germline CDR1 and CDR2: MNHEY and SVGEGT. The CDR3 consists of 15 residues. The CDR3 spells CASTSAGARQETQYF. Here the CDR3 DNA reads TGTGCCAGCACCTCTGCGGGGGCCCGGCAAGAGACCCAGTACTTC.

With respect to this clonotype: Just one base apart from a much larger clone, this may be a read error. J is TRBJ1-4 and V is TRBV18, with D perhaps matching TRBD1 (5 bases). The V gene's germline CDR1 is KGHSH and CDR2 LQKENI. The CDR3 is made up of 12 amino acids. In nucleotides, the CDR3 is TGTGCCAGCTCACAACTAGGGGAAAAACCGTTTTTT. This sequence encodes CASSQLGEKPFF.

As for this clonotype: Possible read error: a much larger clone is one base away. The rearrangement joins TRBV6-2 or TRBV6-3 to TRBJ1-2; 8 nucleotides agree with TRBD1. Germline V lookup: CDR1 MNHEY, CDR2 SVGEGT. The CDR3 has 14 residues. The junction had 6 bases not matched to a gene; V was cut back by 7 bases and J by 2 bases. The CDR3 protein is CASNHGQGNYGYTF. The CDR3 nucleotides are TGTGCCAGCAATCACGGACAGGGAAACTATGGCTACACCTTC.

This clonotype was observed at least ten times. The chain is built from TRBV20-1 and TRBJ2-1; tentatively, D is TRBD2 (6 bases). Germline-derived CDR1 and CDR2 are DFQATT and SNEGSKA (reference sequence). The CDR3 length is 10 residues. Here the CDR3 reads CSFGEAEQFF. The CDR3, as DNA: TGCAGCTTTGGGGAGGCTGAGCAGTTCTTC.

This clonotype was detected ten times or more. The chain links TRBV12-3 or TRBV12-4 to TRBJ2-3; 7 bases are shared with TRBD1. This CDR3 has 14 residues. Trimming cost V 6 bases and J 0 bases; bases outside gene matches: 3. The CDR3 DNA reads as TGTGCCAGCAGAGGGGACAGTAGCACAGATACGCAGTATTTT. It specifies CASRGDSSTDTQYF.

This chain joins TRBV3-1 and TRBJ1-6; D is unresolved. V was clipped by 4 bases and J by 6 bases, with 10 bases between them. The CDR3 loop spans 14 amino acids. Germline V gene data show CDR1 as LGHDT and CDR2 as YNNKEL (reference sequence). Here the CDR3 reads CASSLHGANSPLHF. CDR3 DNA: TGTGCCAGCAGCCTCCACGGCGCTAATTCACCCCTCCACTTT.

This clonotype showed up many times. The gene calls are TRBV5-1 and TRBJ1-2; 7 bases fit TRBD1. This CDR3 has 14 residues. V was clipped by 3 bases and J by 3 bases; unmatched bases: 5. CDR1 and CDR2 from the germline V gene are SGHRS and YFSETQ. The CDR3 DNA is TGCGCCAGCAGCTACTCAACAGGGGACTATGGCTACACCTTC. It yields the protein CASSYSTGDYGYTF.

This clonotype appeared once. V gene TRBV7-4 combines with J gene TRBJ1-6; 8 bases line up with TRBD1. This CDR3 has 15 amino acids. Trimming at V came to 5 bases and at J to 15 bases, leaving 15 bases not matched to a gene. The germline CDR1 and CDR2 sequences are SGHVT and SQSDAQ. CDR3 bases: TGTGCCAGCAGCGCAGAGGACAGGGAGATGTGGGACCTCCACTTT. Its protein product is CASSAEDREMWDLHF.

This clonotype was counted many times. The chain recombines TRBV20-1 with TRBJ1-3, with D possibly being TRBD1 (5 bases). CDR3 length: 16 residues. V lost 1 base, J lost 0 bases, and 13 bases lay in between. From germline, CDR1 is DFQATT and CDR2 SNEGSKA (reference sequence). This CDR3 is CSARGADRRSGNTIYF. CDR3 bases: TGCAGTGCTAGAGGGGCTGACAGACGCTCTGGAAACACCATATATTTT.

This rearrangement joins TRBV15 to TRBJ2-7, with TRBD1 matching 8 bases. The CDR3 contains 17 residues. Germline V gene lookup returns CDR1 LNHNV and CDR2 YYDKDF (reference sequence). J gave up 3 bases and V 0 bases, and 10 bases lay outside the gene matches. The CDR3 nucleotides read TGTGCCACCAGCAGAGATGGGACCGGCGACAGGGGCTACGAGCAGTACTTC. Translating it yields CATSRDGTGDRGYEQYF.

The chain carries TRBV2 and TRBJ1-5; TRBD1 matches 7 bases. The CDR3 sequence is 14 residues long. Germline V gene sequence: CDR1 SNHLY, CDR2 FYNNEI. The J segment lost 4 bases and the V segment lost 6 bases, leaving 6 bases of the junction unmatched. This CDR3 reads CASRGDRPNQPQHF. In DNA form, the CDR3 reads TGTGCCAGCAGGGGGGACAGACCAAATCAGCCCCAGCATTTT.

The genes are TRBV9 and TRBJ2-1; 9 nucleotides agree with TRBD2. CDR1 and CDR2 (germline): SGDLS, YYNGEE. This CDR3 region has 17 residues. The ends lost 1 base at V and 4 bases at J; junction bases unmatched: 9. The CDR3 protein is CASSVSASGGLYNEQFF. The DNA for the CDR3 is TGTGCCAGCAGCGTAAGTGCAAGCGGGGGGTTATACAATGAGCAGTTCTTC.

This clonotype was recorded at least ten times. The genes are TRBV15 and TRBJ2-5; TRBD1 might be the D (6 bases). This CDR3 region has 15 residues. The ends were cut back, 0 bases at V and 2 bases at J, with 10 bases in the middle. Germline CDR1 LNHNV, CDR2 YYDKDF (reference sequence). CDR3 sequence reads: CATSRDLGHQETQYF. Written as DNA, the CDR3 is TGTGCCACCAGCAGAGACTTGGGACATCAAGAGACCCAGTACTTC.

This clonotype was recorded many times. The rearrangement uses TRBV6-5 and TRBJ1-5; 8 positions match TRBD1. This CDR3 is built from 15 residues. Germline V gene lookup returns CDR1 MNHEY and CDR2 SVGAGI. With V trimmed by 5 bases and J by 1 base, 4 bases remained unmatched. The DNA of the CDR3 is TGTGCCAGCAGTGACAGGGGTGCGAGCAATCAGCCCCAGCATTTT. It translates to CASSDRGASNQPQHF.